The next 6 T cell receptor beta chains were all read from a single sample in a study of T-cell memory formation after mild COVID-19. TCRdb analysed the 5' RACE reads with MiXCR anew, one entry per CDR3 protein. The table shows around 300,000 distinct CDR3 sequences, with approximately 8% occurring only once. The specimen sequenced was PBMCs or a T cell subset sorted from them (not recorded which). The receptors derive from a man younger than 35 who had mild COVID-19 (a few samples of this study predate the infection). Cell type and time point are not known.

This clonotype was detected a few times. This chain joins TRBV4-1 and TRBJ1-5, with no clear D. From germline, CDR1 is MGHRA and CDR2 YSYEKL. Deletions cut 0 bases from V and 4 bases from J, with 16 bases between. CDR3 length: 17 amino acids. Here the CDR3 DNA reads TGCGCCAGCAGCCAAGACCCGATCGGGGTAGGGAATCAGCCCCAGCATTTT. Protein sequence: CASSQDPIGVGNQPQHF.

This clonotype turned up a few times. The CDR3 DNA reads TGTGCCAGCAGCGTAGAGGTAACGGAACTAGCGGGGGGGAACAATGAGCAGTTCTTC. It is translated as CASSVEVTELAGGNNEQFF. V and J are TRBV9 and TRBJ2-1; TRBD2 aligns across 13 bases. CDR1 and CDR2 from the germline V gene are SGDLS and YYNGEE. This CDR3 contains 19 residues. V lost 0 bases, J lost 5 bases, and 11 bases stayed unmatched.

The CDR3 region has the DNA TGTGCCAGCAGCCAATTCGGCAATCAGCCCCAGCATTTT. Translating gives CASSQFGNQPQHF. The chain links TRBV3-1 to TRBJ1-5, with D unclear. This CDR3 is 13 amino acids long. Trimming removed 2 bases from V and 2 bases from J, with 4 bases in between. From germline, CDR1 is LGHDT and CDR2 YNNKEL (reference sequence). Full variable domain (missing parts from reference TRBV3-1 and TRBJ1-5): DTAVSQTPKYLVTQMGNDKSIKCEQNLGHDTMYWYKQDSKKFLKIMFSYNNKELIINETVPNRFSPKSPDKAHLNLHINSLELGDSAVYFCASSQFGNQPQHFGDGTRLSIL.

The chain employs TRBV19 and TRBJ1-2; TRBD1 aligns across 7 bases. V lost 5 bases and J lost 0; bases outside the gene matches: 6. The CDR3 totals 15 residues. Per the germline V gene, CDR1 is LNHDA and CDR2 is SQIVND (reference sequence). The chain's CDR3 is CASSSTGTANYGYTF. Here the CDR3 DNA reads TGTGCCAGTAGTTCCACCGGGACAGCTAACTATGGCTACACCTTC. Full variable domain (outside the CDR3, taken from reference TRBV19 and TRBJ1-2): DGGITQSPKYLFRKEGQNVTLSCEQNLNHDAMYWYRQDPGQGLRLIYYSQIVNDFQKGDIAEGYSVSREKKESFPLTVTSAQKNPTAFYLCASSSTGTANYGYTFGSGTRLTVV.

In regard to this clonotype: A much larger clonotype is one base distant, so this may be a read error. The chain has TRBV6-6 and TRBJ1-6; TRBD1 might be the D (6 bases). The V end was cut by 4 bases, the J end by 10 bases, with 11 bases between. This CDR3 has 13 residues. Germline V gene data show CDR1 as MNHNY and CDR2 as SVGAGI (reference sequence). CDR3 protein: CASSSTGISPLHF. Here the CDR3 DNA reads TGTGCCAGCAGTTCGACAGGTATCTCACCCCTCCACTTT.

The J gene is TRBJ1-5, the V gene TRBV4-1; possibly TRBD1 for D (6 bases). The CDR3 consists of 16 residues. Germline V gene sequence: CDR1 MGHRA, CDR2 YSYEKL. V lost 1 base and J 2 bases, leaving 12 bases between the germline ends. The CDR3 reads CASSQVQGRGNQPQHF. The DNA for the CDR3 is TGCGCCAGCAGCCAAGTACAGGGCCGGGGCAATCAGCCCCAGCATTTT.